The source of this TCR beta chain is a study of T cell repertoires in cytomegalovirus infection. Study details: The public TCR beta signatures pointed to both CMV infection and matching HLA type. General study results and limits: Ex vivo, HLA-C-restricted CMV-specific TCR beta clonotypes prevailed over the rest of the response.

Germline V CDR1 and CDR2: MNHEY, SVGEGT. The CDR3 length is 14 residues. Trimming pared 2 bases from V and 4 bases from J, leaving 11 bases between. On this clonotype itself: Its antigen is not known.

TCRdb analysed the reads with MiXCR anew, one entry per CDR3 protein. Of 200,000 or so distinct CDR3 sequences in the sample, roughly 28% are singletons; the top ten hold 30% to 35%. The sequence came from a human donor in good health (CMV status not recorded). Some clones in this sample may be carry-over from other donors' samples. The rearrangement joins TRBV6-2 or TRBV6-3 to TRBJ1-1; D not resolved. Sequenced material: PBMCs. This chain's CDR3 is CASSYDIRGTEAFF. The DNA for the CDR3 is TGTGCCAGCAGTTACGATATCCGAGGCACTGAAGCTTTCTTT.